This T cell receptor beta chain was sequenced during a study of T cell responses to AZD1222 COVID-19 vaccine. General study findings and limits: Repertoires in all cases were sampled only once the peak T cell response had passed.

Data came from immunoSEQ multiplex PCR; TCRdb stores just in-frame clones and leaves some out. This sample has about 56,000 clones, with approximately 85% found just once. To note about this clone: Antigen: not known.

The CDR3 is made up of 13 amino acids. V was clipped by 11 bases and J by 1 base, with 13 bases between them. Germline V gene data show CDR1 as MDHEN and CDR2 as SYDVKM. Sequenced material: peripheral blood, taken on day 0 of AZD1222 vaccination. This clonotype was sampled from an adult in good health. This chain uses TRBV28 with TRBJ2-3; possible D gene TRBD1, 5 bases. CDR3 sequence: CAFKGAGTDTQYF. For the CDR3, the DNA is TGTGCCTTTAAAGGGGCTGGCACAGATACGCAGTATTTT.